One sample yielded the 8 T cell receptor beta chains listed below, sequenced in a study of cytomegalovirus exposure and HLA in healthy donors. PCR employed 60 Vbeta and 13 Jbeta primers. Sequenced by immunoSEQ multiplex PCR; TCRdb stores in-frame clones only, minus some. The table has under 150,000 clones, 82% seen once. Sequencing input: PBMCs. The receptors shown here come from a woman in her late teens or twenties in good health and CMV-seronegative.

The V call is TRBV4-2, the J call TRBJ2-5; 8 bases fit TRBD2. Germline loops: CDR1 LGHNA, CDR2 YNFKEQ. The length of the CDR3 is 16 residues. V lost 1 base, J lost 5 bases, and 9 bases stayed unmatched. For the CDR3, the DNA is TGTGCCAGCAGCCAAGTGGACGGGGGGGAATCCGAGACCCAGTACTTC. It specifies CASSQVDGGESETQYF.

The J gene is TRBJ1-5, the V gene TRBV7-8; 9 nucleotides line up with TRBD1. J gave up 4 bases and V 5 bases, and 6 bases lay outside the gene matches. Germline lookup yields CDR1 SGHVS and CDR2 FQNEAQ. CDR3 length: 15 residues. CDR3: CASSKPGQGNQPQHF. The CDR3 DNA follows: TGTGCCAGCAGCAAGCCGGGACAGGGAAATCAGCCCCAGCATTTT.

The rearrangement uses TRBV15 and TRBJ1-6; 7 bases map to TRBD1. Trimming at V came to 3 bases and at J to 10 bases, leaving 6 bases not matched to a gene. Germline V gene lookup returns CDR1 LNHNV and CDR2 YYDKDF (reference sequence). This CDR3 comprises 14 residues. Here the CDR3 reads CATSSTGVWSPLHF. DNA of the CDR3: TGTGCCACCAGCAGCACAGGGGTTTGGTCACCCCTCCACTTT.

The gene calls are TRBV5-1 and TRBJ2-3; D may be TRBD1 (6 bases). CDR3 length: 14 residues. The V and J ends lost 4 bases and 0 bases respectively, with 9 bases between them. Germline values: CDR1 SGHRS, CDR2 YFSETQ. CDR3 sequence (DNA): TGCGCCAGCAGCCGGGACACCAGCACAGATACGCAGTATTTT. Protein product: CASSRDTSTDTQYF.

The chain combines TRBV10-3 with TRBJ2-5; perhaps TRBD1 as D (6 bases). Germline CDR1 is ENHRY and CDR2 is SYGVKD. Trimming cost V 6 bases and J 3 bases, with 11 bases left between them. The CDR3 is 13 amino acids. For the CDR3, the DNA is TGTGCCATCAGCCAGGGGTCCAAAGAGACCCAGTACTTC. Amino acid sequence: CAISQGSKETQYF.

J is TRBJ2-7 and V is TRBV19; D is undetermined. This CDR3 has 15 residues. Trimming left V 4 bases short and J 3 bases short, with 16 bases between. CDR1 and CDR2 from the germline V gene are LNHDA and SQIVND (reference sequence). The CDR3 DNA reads TGTGCCAGTAGTACGCAATCAGGTGGCCGCTACGAGCAGTACTTC. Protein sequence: CASSTQSGGRYEQYF.

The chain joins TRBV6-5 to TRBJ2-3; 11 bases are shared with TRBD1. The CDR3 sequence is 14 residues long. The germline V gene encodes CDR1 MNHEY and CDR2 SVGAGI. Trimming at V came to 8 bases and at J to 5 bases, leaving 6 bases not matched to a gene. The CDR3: CASFRTGGGDTQYF. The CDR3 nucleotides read TGTGCCAGCTTTCGGACAGGGGGCGGAGATACGCAGTATTTT.

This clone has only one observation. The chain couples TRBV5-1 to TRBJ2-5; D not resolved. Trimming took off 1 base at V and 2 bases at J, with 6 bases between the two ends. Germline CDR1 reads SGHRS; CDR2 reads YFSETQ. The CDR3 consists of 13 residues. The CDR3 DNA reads TGCGCCAGCAGCTTGTCCAGTCAAGAGACCCAGTACTTC. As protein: CASSLSSQETQYF.